This entry features one TCR beta chain sequence. Its target antigen remains unknown. No qualities accompany the bases; no much larger clone lies one base away. The collaborating institutions used their own protocols to collect whole blood in K2EDTA tubes. Collaborator samples were shipped for TCRbeta analysis as frozen whole blood, isolated PBMCs, or DNA extracted from either sample type. The sample is drawn from a study of blood T cell repertoires in COVID-19 (dated by TCRdb to 2019 to 2021). For context, the study as a whole: The collaborator samples originated in the United States, Italy and Spain and spanned the acute and convalescent phases of COVID-19. The prospective study material was composed of cDNA or gDNA derived from T cells, B-cell-depleted T cells, or PBMCs. Subjects who had been exposed to COVID-19, were actively infected with it, or had recovered from it provided the deeply sampled blood TCRbeta repertoires that made up the dataset. The repertoires were made available in a free public database intended to serve as a resource for research on the immune response to SARS-CoV-2. Samples were obtained from the ongoing ImmuneRACE study (first 160 participants) and from some 1,300 subjects provided by 6 global collaborators. Nearly every sample came with metadata listing a de-identified subject ID, COVID-19 status, age in years and sex. HLA class I and class II types, where available, came from metadata supplied by the sample provider rather than from assay-based typing.

Broader findings and caveats from the paper: Clinical and demographic metadata were provided uncurated, with the amount varying by source and participant.

The germline V gene sets CDR1 to SGHRS and CDR2 to YFSETQ. Counted from cysteine to phenylalanine, this CDR3 has 16 amino acids. The kept DNA is CDR3 alone, 48 bases in frame from the first base. V trim: 4 bases; J trim: 7 bases; unmatched bases: 14. The immunoSEQ Assay, a bias-controlled multiplex PCR, was used to amplify TCRbeta CDR3 regions from genomic DNA. Concerning the study's data processing: Nucleated cell counts per sample were estimated from amplification of reference gene primers within the assay. To quantify the absolute abundance of each unique TCRbeta CDR3 rearrangement, sequence reads were collapsed and filtered. For each sample, productive Simpson clonality was calculated as the square root of Simpson's diversity index across productive rearrangements. TCRdb stores this immuneACCESS table with in-frame sequences only. Part of the clones is absent; in the studies checked, under half of the shortfall reflects unresolved V genes, and no reason is known for the rest. That table is the source of V, J and clone size, and D and trimming were worked out from the DNA. For this sample the table gives 9,500 to 12,000 clones, of which about 90% were detected only once. The top ten clones comprise 20% to 30% of the sample.

Sequences were obtained from peripheral blood. This chain is built from TRBV5-1 and TRBJ2-1; the junction holds 7 bases that match TRBD2. This clonotype was sampled from a man aged 25-40 years with active or convalescent COVID-19. The bases are TGCGCCAGCAGCGTTTCGGGGGGTACCCTGGGGAATGAGCAGTTCTTC. This yields the protein CASSVSGGTLGNEQFF.